These 14 T cell receptor beta chains were sequenced from one sample in a study of CD8+ T cells in alopecia areata. cDNA reverse transcribed from extracted RNA served as the sequencing template. Produced via immunoSEQ multiplex PCR; TCRdb's table is partial and in-frame only. In the table there are 160,000 or so clones, 40% to 65% of which are singletons. Here the sequenced sample was CD8+ T cells sorted from blood, taken at week 0. The receptor source for this set is a human donor with alopecia areata.

The V and J genes are TRBV27 and TRBJ2-3; weak D call: TRBD2 (7 bases). Per germline, CDR1 MNHEY and CDR2 SMNVEV (reference sequence). Trimming removed 7 bases at V and 4 bases at J, with 18 bases between. The CDR3 consists of 15 residues. The CDR3 bases are TGTGCCAGCACGAGCTTGGGGGGGGCGGCAGATACGCAGTATTTT. It translates to CASTSLGGAADTQYF.

J is TRBJ1-2 and V is TRBV29-1; possibly TRBD1 for D (6 bases). Trimming cost V 0 bases and J 2 bases, with 10 bases left between them. Germline lookup yields CDR1 SQVTM and CDR2 ANQGSEA. This CDR3 is built from 14 residues. CDR3 sequence (DNA): TGCAGCGTTGAAGATCGCGGGGGCAACTATGGCTACACCTTC. Amino acids: CSVEDRGGNYGYTF.

The V and J genes are TRBV25-1 and TRBJ1-6, with D unresolved. V lost 9 bases and J lost 6, with 15 bases in between. CDR3 length: 14 amino acids. The germline V gene has CDR1 MGHDK and CDR2 SYGVNS. The CDR3 DNA reads TGTGCCAGTCGACCAAACTACTCTAATTCACCCCTCCACTTT. Amino acid sequence: CASRPNYSNSPLHF.

The V call is TRBV29-1, the J call TRBJ1-3, with D uncertain. Trimming removed 6 bases from V and 4 bases from J, with 13 bases in between. The V gene's germline CDR1 is SQVTM and CDR2 ANQGSEA. The length of the CDR3 is 13 residues. CDR3 amino acids: CSVEIVEGNTIYF. The CDR3 region has the DNA TGCAGCGTGGAGATTGTGGAGGGAAACACCATATATTTT.

The chain couples TRBV27 to TRBJ1-1, with D perhaps matching TRBD1 (6 bases). V was shortened by 0 bases and J by 1 base, with 12 bases between the two germline ends. This CDR3 has 16 amino acids. Per germline, CDR1 MNHEY and CDR2 SMNVEV (reference sequence). The CDR3 coding sequence is TGTGCCAGCAGTTTATCTGCGGGGGCAGGGAACACTGAAGCTTTCTTT. This sequence encodes CASSLSAGAGNTEAFF.

The V gene is TRBV15, the J gene TRBJ2-1, with 8 bases that match TRBD1. Germline V gene data show CDR1 as LNHNV and CDR2 as YYDKDF (reference sequence). This CDR3 spans 15 amino acids. Trimming at V came to 6 bases and at J to 5 bases, leaving 9 bases not matched to a gene. CDR3 nucleotide sequence: TGTGCCACCAGTCCCGACAGGGGAGGACACAATGAGCAGTTCTTC. Translating gives CATSPDRGGHNEQFF.

This clone has only a few counts. This chain connects TRBV7-9 to TRBJ2-7; either TRBD1 or TRBD2 may supply D (5 bases each). This CDR3 spans 13 amino acids. V was shortened by 5 bases and J by 6 bases, with 14 bases between the two germline ends. Per the germline V gene, CDR1 is SEHNR and CDR2 is FQNEAQ (reference sequence). CDR3 sequence: CASSHGTQGEQYF. The CDR3 DNA sequence: TGTGCCAGCAGCCATGGGACCCAGGGCGAGCAGTACTTC.

The sample holds a few counts of this clone. The chain links TRBV11-2 to TRBJ2-3; D ambiguous. This CDR3 comprises 13 residues. Trimming removed 7 bases at V and 2 bases at J, with 10 bases between. Germline CDR1 SGHAT, CDR2 FQNNGV. The CDR3 coding sequence is TGTGCCAGCAATATGCGATACACAGATACGCAGTATTTT. Protein product: CASNMRYTDTQYF.

A few counts support this clone. The J gene is TRBJ2-3, the V gene TRBV5-1, with TRBD2 matching 13 bases. Trimming removed 1 base from V and 6 bases from J; junction bases left unmatched: 5. The CDR3 sequence is 16 residues long. CDR1 SGHRS and CDR2 YFSETQ come from the germline V gene. The CDR3 region has the DNA TGCGCCAGCAGCTTGTCGGGACTAGCGGGACTGGATACGCAGTATTTT. Residues: CASSLSGLAGLDTQYF. The full variable domain, its missing parts supplied by reference TRBV5-1 and TRBJ2-3, is KAGVTQTPRYLIKTRGQQVTLSCSPISGHRSVSWYQQTPGQGLQFLFEYFSETQRNKGNFPGRFSGRQFSNSRSEMNVSTLELGDSALYLCASSLSGLAGLDTQYFGPGTRLTVL.

The J gene is TRBJ1-2, the V gene TRBV7-9; 9 nucleotides match TRBD1. J lost 6 bases, V lost 4 bases, and 15 bases had no gene match. Germline V CDR1 and CDR2: SEHNR, FQNEAQ (reference sequence). The CDR3 is made up of 17 amino acids. The CDR3 nucleotides read TGTGCCAGCAGCTGGTCCCGGGACAGGGAGGAGGGCGATGGCTACACCTTC. This encodes CASSWSRDREEGDGYTF.

V usage is TRBV6-5 and J usage is TRBJ2-6; D gene uncertain. Deletions cut 0 bases from V and 3 bases from J, with 0 bases between. The germline V gene has CDR1 MNHEY and CDR2 SVGAGI. The CDR3 length is 13 residues. CDR3 amino acids: CASSYSGANVLTF. The CDR3 DNA is TGTGCCAGCAGTTACTCTGGGGCCAACGTCCTGACTTTC.

This clone was seen a few times. Other DNA sequences in this specimen translate into the identical CDR3. The chain couples TRBV29-1 to TRBJ2-7; D is unclear. Germline V gene sequence: CDR1 SQVTM, CDR2 ANQGSEA. Deletions cut 2 bases from V and 4 bases from J, with 6 bases between. This CDR3 spans 11 amino acids. The CDR3 sequence: CSVESDYEQYF. The CDR3 DNA follows: TGCAGCGTTGAATCAGATTACGAGCAGTACTTC.

The V gene is TRBV27, the J gene TRBJ2-1; TRBD2 is a possible D gene (6 bases). CDR3 size: 14 residues. V was trimmed by 8 bases and J by 6 bases, leaving 17 bases between them. Germline V lookup: CDR1 MNHEY, CDR2 SMNVEV (reference sequence). CDR3 bases: TGTGCCAGCTCTGAGGCTAGCGAGAGCAATGAGCAGTTCTTC. It is translated as CASSEASESNEQFF.

The chain couples TRBV6-7 to TRBJ1-5; perhaps TRBD1 as D (5 bases). TRBV6-7 is flagged as an ORF with uncertain function. V lost 2 bases and J 4 bases, leaving 12 bases between the germline ends. The length of the CDR3 is 15 residues. In DNA, the CDR3 is TGTGCCAGCAGTTACAAGCCGACAGCTAATCAGCCCCAGCATTTT. Translation gives CASSYKPTANQPQHF.